This TCR beta chain comes out of a study of OX40 agonist ivuxolimab in advanced cancers. The CDR3 consists of 16 residues. Trimming shortened V by 0 bases and J by 6 bases, and 15 bases separated the two germline ends. Germline-derived CDR1 and CDR2 are LGHNA and YNFKEQ. Comments on this clone: As yet, its antigen is unknown.

Libraries were prepared by immunoSEQ multiplex PCR; TCRdb keeps only in-frame clonotypes and omits some of them. The sample has tens of thousands of clones; 84% are singletons. Study findings and constraints: Doses of 0.1 to 3.0 mg/kg were accompanied by clonal expansion of CD4+ and CD8+ blood T cells by week 6. Expanded clones belonging to CD8+ T cells outnumbered, on average, those of CD4+.

The chain has TRBV4-2 and TRBJ1-3, with D unclear. The origin of this receptor is an adult with an advanced solid tumor such as melanoma, head and neck, liver or kidney cancer. The sequenced sample was CD4+ or CD8+ T cells sorted from blood, obtained in a trial of the OX40 agonist ivuxolimab. The CDR3 reads CASSQESDWSVNTIYF. For the CDR3, the DNA is TGTGCCAGCAGCCAAGAATCGGACTGGTCGGTAAACACCATATATTTT.